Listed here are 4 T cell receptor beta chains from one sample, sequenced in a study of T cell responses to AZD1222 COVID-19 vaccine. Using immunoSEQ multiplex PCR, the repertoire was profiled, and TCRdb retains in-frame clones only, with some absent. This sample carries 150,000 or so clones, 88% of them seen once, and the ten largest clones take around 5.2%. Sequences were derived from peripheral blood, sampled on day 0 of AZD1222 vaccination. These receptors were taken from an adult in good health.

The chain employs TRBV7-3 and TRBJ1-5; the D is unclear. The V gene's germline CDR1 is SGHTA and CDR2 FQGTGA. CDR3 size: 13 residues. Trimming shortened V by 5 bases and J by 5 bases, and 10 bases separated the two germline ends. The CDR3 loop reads CASSPGRDQPQHF. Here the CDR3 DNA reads TGTGCCAGCAGCCCGGGTAGGGATCAGCCCCAGCATTTT.

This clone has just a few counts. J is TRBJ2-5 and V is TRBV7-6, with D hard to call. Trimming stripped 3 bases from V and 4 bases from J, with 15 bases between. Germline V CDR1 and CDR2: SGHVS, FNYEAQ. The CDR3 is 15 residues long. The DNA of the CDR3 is TGTGCCAGCAGCTTCCAAGATCTTTCGCGAGAGACCCAGTACTTC. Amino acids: CASSFQDLSRETQYF.

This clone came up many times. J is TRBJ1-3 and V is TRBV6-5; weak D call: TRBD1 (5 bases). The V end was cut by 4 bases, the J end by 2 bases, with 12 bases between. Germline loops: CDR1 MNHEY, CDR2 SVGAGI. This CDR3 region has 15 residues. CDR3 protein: CASSLGGRAGNTIYF. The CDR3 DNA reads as TGTGCCAGCAGTTTAGGAGGCAGGGCTGGAAACACCATATATTTT.

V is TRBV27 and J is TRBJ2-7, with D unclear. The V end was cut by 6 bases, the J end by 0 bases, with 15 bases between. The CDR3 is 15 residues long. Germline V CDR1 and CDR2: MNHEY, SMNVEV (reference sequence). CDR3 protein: CASSRYWASSYEQYF. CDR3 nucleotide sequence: TGTGCCAGCAGCAGGTATTGGGCTTCCTCCTACGAGCAGTACTTC.